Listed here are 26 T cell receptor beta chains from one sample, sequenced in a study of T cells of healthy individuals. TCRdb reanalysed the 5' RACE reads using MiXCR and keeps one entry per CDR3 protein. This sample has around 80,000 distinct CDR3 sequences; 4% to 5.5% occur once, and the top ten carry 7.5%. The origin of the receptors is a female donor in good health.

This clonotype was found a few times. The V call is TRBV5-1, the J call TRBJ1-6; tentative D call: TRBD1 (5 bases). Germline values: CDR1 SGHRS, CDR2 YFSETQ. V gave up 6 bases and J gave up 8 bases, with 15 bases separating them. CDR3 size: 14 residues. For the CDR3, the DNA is TGCGCCAGCAAGGGGAGTCCGGTAGATTCACCCCTCCACTTT. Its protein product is CASKGSPVDSPLHF. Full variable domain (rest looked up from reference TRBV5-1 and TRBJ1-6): KAGVTQTPRYLIKTRGQQVTLSCSPISGHRSVSWYQQTPGQGLQFLFEYFSETQRNKGNFPGRFSGRQFSNSRSEMNVSTLELGDSALYLCASKGSPVDSPLHFGNGTRLTVT.

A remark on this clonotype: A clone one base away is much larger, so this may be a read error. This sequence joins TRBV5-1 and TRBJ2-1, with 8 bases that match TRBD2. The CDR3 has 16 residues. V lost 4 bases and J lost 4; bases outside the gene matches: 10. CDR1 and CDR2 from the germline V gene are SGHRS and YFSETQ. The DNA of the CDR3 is TGCGCCAGCAGCCCCTACACCCAGCGGGGGTACAATGAGCAGTTCTTC. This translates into CASSPYTQRGYNEQFF.

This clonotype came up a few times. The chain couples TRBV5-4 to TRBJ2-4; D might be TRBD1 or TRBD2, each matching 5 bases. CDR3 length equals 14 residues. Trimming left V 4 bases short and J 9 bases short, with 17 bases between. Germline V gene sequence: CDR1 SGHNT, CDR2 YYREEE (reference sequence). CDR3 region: CASSREGPGTIQYF. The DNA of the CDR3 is TGTGCCAGCAGCCGTGAGGGGCCAGGGACCATTCAGTACTTC.

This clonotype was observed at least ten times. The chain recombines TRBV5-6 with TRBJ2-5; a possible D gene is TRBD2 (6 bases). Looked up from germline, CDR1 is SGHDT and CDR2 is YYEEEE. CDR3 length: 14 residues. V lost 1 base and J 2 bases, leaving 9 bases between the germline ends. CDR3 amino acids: CASSLRGFQETQYF. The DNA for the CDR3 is TGTGCCAGCAGCTTGCGGGGGTTTCAAGAGACCCAGTACTTC. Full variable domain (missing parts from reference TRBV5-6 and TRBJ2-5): DAGVTQSPTHLIKTRGQQVTLRCSPKSGHDTVSWYQQALGQGPQFIFQYYEEEERQRGNFPDRFSGHQFPNYSSELNVNALLLGDSALYLCASSLRGFQETQYFGPGTRLLVL.

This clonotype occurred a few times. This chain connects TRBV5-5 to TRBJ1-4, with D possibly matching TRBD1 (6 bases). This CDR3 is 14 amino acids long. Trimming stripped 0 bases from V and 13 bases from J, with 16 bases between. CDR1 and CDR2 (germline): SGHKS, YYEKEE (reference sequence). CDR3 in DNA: TGTGCCAGCAGCTTGGCCTCCCCACAGGGTGCACTGTTTTTT. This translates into CASSLASPQGALFF. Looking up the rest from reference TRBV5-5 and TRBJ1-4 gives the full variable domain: DAGVTQSPTHLIKTRGQQVTLRCSPISGHKSVSWYQQVLGQGPQFIFQYYEKEERGRGNFPDRFSARQFPNYSSELNVNALLLGDSALYLCASSLASPQGALFFGSGTQLSVL.

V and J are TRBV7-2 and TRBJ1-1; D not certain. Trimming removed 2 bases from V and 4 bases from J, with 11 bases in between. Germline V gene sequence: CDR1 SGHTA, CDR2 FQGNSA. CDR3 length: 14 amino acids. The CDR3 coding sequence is TGTGCCAGCAGCTTACGGTTAGGGTCCACTGAAGCTTTCTTT. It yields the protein CASSLRLGSTEAFF.

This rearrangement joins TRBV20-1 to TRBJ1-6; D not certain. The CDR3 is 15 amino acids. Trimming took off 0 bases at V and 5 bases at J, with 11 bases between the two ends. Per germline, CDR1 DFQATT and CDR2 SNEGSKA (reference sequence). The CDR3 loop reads CSARDKGSHNSPLHF. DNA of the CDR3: TGCAGTGCTAGAGACAAAGGAAGTCATAATTCACCCCTCCACTTT.

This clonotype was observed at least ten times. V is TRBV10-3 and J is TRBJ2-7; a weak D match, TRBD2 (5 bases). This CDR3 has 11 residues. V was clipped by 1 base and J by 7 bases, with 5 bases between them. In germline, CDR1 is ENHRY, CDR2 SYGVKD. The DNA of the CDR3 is TGTGCCATCAGTGAGTGGAGGGAGCAGTACTTC. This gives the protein CAISEWREQYF.

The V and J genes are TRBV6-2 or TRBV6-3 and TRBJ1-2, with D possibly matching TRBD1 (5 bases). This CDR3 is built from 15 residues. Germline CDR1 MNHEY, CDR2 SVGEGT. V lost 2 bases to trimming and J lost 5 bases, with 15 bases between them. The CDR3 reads CASSYAGRATYGYTF. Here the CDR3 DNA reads TGTGCCAGCAGTTACGCCGGCAGGGCAACATATGGCTACACCTTC.

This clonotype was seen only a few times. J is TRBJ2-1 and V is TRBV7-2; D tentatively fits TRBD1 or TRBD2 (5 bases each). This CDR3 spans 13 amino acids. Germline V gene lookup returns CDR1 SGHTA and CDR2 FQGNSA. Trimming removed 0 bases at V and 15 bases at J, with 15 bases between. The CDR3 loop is CASSLAGPAGGFF. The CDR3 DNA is TGTGCCAGCAGCTTAGCGGGACCCGCCGGAGGGTTCTTC.

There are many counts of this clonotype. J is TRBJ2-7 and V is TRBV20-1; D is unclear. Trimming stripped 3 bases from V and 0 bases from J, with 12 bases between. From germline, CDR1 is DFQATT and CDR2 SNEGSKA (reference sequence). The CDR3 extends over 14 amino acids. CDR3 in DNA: TGCAGTGCTAGCCGGGCAGGCGACTCCTACGAGCAGTACTTC. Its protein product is CSASRAGDSYEQYF.

In DNA, the CDR3 is TGTGCCAGCAGCAAACACGGAGACACTGAAGCTTTCTTT. Translated: CASSKHGDTEAFF. V usage is TRBV21-1 and J usage is TRBJ1-1. TRBV21-1 is described as a pseudogene. This CDR3 has 13 residues.

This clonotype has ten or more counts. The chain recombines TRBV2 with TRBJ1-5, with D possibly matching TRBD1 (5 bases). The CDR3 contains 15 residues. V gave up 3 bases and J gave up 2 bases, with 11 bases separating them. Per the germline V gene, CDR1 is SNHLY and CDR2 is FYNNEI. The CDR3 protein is CASSDGGLGNQPQHF. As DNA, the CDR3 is TGTGCCAGCAGTGACGGGGGGTTGGGCAATCAGCCCCAGCATTTT.

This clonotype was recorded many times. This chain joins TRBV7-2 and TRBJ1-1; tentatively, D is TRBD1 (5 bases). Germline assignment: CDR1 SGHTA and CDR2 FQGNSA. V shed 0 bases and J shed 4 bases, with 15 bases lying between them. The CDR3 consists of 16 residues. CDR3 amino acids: CASSLASGGMGTEAFF. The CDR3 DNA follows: TGTGCCAGCAGCTTAGCTTCTGGGGGGATGGGCACTGAAGCTTTCTTT.

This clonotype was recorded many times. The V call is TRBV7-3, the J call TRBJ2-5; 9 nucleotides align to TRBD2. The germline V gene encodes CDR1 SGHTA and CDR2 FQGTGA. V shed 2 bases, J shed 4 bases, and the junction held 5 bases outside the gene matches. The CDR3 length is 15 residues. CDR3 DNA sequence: TGTGCCAGCAGCTTAGCGGGAGGGCCGAGAGAGACCCAGTACTTC. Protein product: CASSLAGGPRETQYF. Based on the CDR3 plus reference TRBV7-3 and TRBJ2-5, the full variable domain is GAGVSQTPSNKVTEKGKYVELRCDPISGHTALYWYRQSLGQGPEFLIYFQGTGAADDSGLPNDRFFAVRPEGSVSTLKIQRTERGDSAVYLCASSLAGGPRETQYFGPGTRLLVL.

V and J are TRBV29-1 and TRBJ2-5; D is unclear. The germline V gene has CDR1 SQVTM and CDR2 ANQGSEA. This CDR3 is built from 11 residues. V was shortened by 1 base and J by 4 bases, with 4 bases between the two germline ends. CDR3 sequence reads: CSVEGGETQYF. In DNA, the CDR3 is TGCAGCGTTGAAGGCGGAGAGACCCAGTACTTC.

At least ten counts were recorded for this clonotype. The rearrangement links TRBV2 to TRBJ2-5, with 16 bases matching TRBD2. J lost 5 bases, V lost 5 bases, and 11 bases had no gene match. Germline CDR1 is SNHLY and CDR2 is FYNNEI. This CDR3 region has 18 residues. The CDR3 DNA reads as TGTGCCAGCAGTTCCGGGGTGCCGGGACTAGCGGGAGGGGAGACCCAGTACTTC. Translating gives CASSSGVPGLAGGETQYF.

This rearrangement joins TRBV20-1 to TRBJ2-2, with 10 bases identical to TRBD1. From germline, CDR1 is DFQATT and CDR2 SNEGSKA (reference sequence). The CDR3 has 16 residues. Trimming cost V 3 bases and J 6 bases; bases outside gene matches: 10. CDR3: CSASFYRDRGSGELFF. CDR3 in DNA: TGCAGTGCTAGTTTCTACCGGGACAGGGGTTCCGGGGAGCTGTTTTTT.

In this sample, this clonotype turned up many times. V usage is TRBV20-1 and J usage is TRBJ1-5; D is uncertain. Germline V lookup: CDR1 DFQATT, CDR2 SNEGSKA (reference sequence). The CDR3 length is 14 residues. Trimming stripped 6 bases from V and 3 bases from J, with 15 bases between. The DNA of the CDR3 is TGCAGTGCGAGTCTTGGACCGATCAATCAGCCCCAGCATTTT. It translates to CSASLGPINQPQHF.

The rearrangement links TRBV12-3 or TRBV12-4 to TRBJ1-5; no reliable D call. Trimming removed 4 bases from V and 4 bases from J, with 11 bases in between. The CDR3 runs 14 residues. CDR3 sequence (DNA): TGTGCCAGCAGTTCCGCTAGTGCTAATCAGCCCCAGCATTTT. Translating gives CASSSASANQPQHF.

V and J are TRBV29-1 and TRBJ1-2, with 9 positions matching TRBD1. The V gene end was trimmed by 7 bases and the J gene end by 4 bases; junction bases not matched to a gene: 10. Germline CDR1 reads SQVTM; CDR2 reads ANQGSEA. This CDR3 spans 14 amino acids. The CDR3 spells CSAQTGGEGYGYTF. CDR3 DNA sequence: TGCAGCGCACAAACAGGGGGCGAGGGCTATGGCTACACCTTC.

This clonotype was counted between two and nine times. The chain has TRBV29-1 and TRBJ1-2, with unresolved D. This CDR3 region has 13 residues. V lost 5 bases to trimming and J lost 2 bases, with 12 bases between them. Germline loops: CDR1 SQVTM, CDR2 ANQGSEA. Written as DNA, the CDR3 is TGCAGCGTTAAGAGGGCGGACAACTATGGCTACACCTTC. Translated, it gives CSVKRADNYGYTF.

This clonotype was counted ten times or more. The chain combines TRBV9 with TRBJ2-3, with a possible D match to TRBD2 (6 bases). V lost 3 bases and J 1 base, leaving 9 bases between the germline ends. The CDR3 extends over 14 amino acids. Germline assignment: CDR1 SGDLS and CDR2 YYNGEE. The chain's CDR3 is CASSAGDGTDTQYF. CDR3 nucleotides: TGTGCCAGCAGCGCGGGGGACGGCACAGATACGCAGTATTTT.

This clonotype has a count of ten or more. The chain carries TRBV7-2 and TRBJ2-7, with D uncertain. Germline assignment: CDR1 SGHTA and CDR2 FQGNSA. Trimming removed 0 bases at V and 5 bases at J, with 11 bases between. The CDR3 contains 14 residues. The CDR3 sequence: CASSLAAVGHEQYF. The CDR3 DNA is TGTGCCAGCAGCTTAGCGGCAGTTGGCCACGAGCAGTACTTC.

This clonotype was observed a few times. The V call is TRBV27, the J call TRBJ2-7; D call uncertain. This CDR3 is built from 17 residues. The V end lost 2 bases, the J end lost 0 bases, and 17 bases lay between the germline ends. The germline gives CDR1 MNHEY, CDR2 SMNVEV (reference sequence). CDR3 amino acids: CASSLRPGTKSSYEQYF. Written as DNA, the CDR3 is TGTGCCAGCAGTTTACGGCCAGGTACCAAGTCCTCCTACGAGCAGTACTTC.

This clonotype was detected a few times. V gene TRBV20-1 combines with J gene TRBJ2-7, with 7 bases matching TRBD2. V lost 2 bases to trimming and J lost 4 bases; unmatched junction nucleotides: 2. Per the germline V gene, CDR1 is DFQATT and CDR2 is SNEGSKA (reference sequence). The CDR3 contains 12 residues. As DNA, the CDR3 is TGCAGTGCTAGATTCGGGGGGTACGAGCAGTACTTC. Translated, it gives CSARFGGYEQYF.